A selection of T cell receptor beta chains follows, all from one sample in a study of T cell changes during pregnancy in multiple sclerosis. Assay used: immunoSEQ multiplex PCR; TCRdb lists only in-frame clones, some missing. The sample consists of roughly 100,000 clones, approximately 90% of them appearing once. This specimen was peripheral blood, taken after pregnancy. The origin of the receptors is a female donor with multiple sclerosis, enrolled in a pregnancy study. Each CDR3 is given with its conserved first and last residue. A D gene is named only where the DNA matches it firmly. Some rows have no size entry. The others give once, few or many, or a class for an expanded clone.

j_call: TRBJ2-2; d_call: TRBD1; v_call: TRBV5-1; clone_size: .; cdr3_nt: TGCGCCAGCAGCCCACGACAGGGGGGGACCGGGGAGCTGTTTTTT; cdr3_aa: CASSPRQGGTGELFF
j_call: TRBJ2-3; d_call: .; v_call: TRBV6-5; clone_size: .; cdr3_nt: TGTGCCAGCAGTTACCCGTCGGTGAGCGGCGCAGATACGCAGTATTTT; cdr3_aa: CASSYPSVSGADTQYF
j_call: TRBJ1-2; d_call: .; v_call: TRBV27; clone_size: few; cdr3_nt: TGTGCCAGCAGGGGGGGTCGGGGCTACACCTTC; cdr3_aa: CASRGGRGYTF
j_call: TRBJ2-4; d_call: TRBD2; v_call: TRBV2; clone_size: .; cdr3_nt: TGTGCCAGCAGTGGTACCGGGACTAGCGGGAACATTCAGTACTTC; cdr3_aa: CASSGTGTSGNIQYF
j_call: TRBJ2-3; d_call: .; v_call: TRBV6-5; clone_size: few; cdr3_nt: TGTGCCAGCAGTTACGATCGACTGGTAGATACGCAGTATTTT; cdr3_aa: CASSYDRLVDTQYF
j_call: TRBJ1-1; d_call: .; v_call: TRBV6-6; clone_size: .; cdr3_nt: TGTGCCAGCCGACTCGGGGACACTGAAGCTTTCTTT; cdr3_aa: CASRLGDTEAFF
j_call: TRBJ1-1; d_call: .; v_call: TRBV6-5; clone_size: .; cdr3_nt: TGTGCCAGCAGTTACGACAGGAGGTACCAGAACACTGAAGCTTTCTTT; cdr3_aa: CASSYDRRYQNTEAFF
j_call: TRBJ2-5; d_call: TRBD2; v_call: TRBV5-8; clone_size: .; cdr3_nt: TGTGCCAGCAGCCCTGGACTAGCGGGGAAAGAGACCCAGTACTTC; cdr3_aa: CASSPGLAGKETQYF
j_call: TRBJ2-7; d_call: .; v_call: TRBV7-2; clone_size: .; cdr3_nt: TGTGCCAGCAGCCAGGTTGGACTTTCCTACGAGCAGTACTTC; cdr3_aa: CASSQVGLSYEQYF
j_call: TRBJ2-5; d_call: TRBD1; v_call: TRBV19; clone_size: .; cdr3_nt: TGTGCCAGTAGTAAAAGGGGGACAGGGGACCTAAGGGCAGAGACCCAGTACTTC; cdr3_aa: CASSKRGTGDLRAETQYF
j_call: TRBJ2-1; d_call: .; v_call: TRBV27; clone_size: .; cdr3_nt: TGTGCCAGCATGGTAGCAGCCGACTACAATGAGCAGTTCTTC; cdr3_aa: CASMVAADYNEQFF
j_call: TRBJ1-5; d_call: TRBD1; v_call: TRBV5-8; clone_size: .; cdr3_nt: TGTGCCAGCAGCCAAGGCCCAGGGGGCCAGCCCCAGCATTTT; cdr3_aa: CASSQGPGGQPQHF
j_call: TRBJ1-1; d_call: .; v_call: TRBV6-5; clone_size: .; cdr3_nt: TGTGCCAGCTGGGTTCGGGGTGGGTGGGCTGGCGCTTTCTTT; cdr3_aa: CASWVRGGWAGAFF
j_call: TRBJ2-1; d_call: TRBD1; v_call: TRBV6-5; clone_size: .; cdr3_nt: TGTGCCAGCAGTTCCGCGGACAGGGACCTTACGGGTGAGCAGTTCTTC; cdr3_aa: CASSSADRDLTGEQFF
j_call: TRBJ1-5; d_call: .; v_call: TRBV5-8; clone_size: .; cdr3_nt: TGTGCCAGCAGCTCAGGGCAGAATAGCAATCAGCCCCAGCATTTT; cdr3_aa: CASSSGQNSNQPQHF
j_call: TRBJ2-5; d_call: TRBD1; v_call: TRBV29-1; clone_size: .; cdr3_nt: TGCAACGAACAGGGGCTTGGAGAGACCCAGTACTTC; cdr3_aa: CNEQGLGETQYF
j_call: TRBJ1-5; d_call: TRBD1; v_call: TRBV7-9; clone_size: .; cdr3_nt: TGTGCCAGCAGCCGTCCCGGGACAGGGTTCGATCAGCCCCAGCATTTT; cdr3_aa: CASSRPGTGFDQPQHF
j_call: TRBJ2-2; d_call: .; v_call: TRBV27; clone_size: .; cdr3_nt: TGTGCCAGCAGTCCAATCTTAGCCCAGGGAACCGGGGAGCTGTTTTTT; cdr3_aa: CASSPILAQGTGELFF
j_call: TRBJ1-2; d_call: .; v_call: TRBV19; clone_size: .; cdr3_nt: TGTGCCAGTAGTAGCGGGAGGGGTATGGATGGCTATGGCTACACCTTC; cdr3_aa: CASSSGRGMDGYGYTF
j_call: TRBJ2-7; d_call: TRBD1; v_call: TRBV7-8; clone_size: few; cdr3_nt: TGTGCCAGCAGCTTACGGATACCAGGACAGGTGCAGTACTTC; cdr3_aa: CASSLRIPGQVQYF
j_call: TRBJ2-1; d_call: TRBD2; v_call: TRBV7-9; clone_size: .; cdr3_nt: TGTGCCAGCAGCCCACGGAGCGGGGGAGGCAATGAGCAGTTCTTC; cdr3_aa: CASSPRSGGGNEQFF
j_call: TRBJ2-2; d_call: .; v_call: TRBV5-5; clone_size: .; cdr3_nt: TGTGCCAGCAGCTTGAAAGGGGGATCGAACACCGGGGAGCTGTTTTTT; cdr3_aa: CASSLKGGSNTGELFF
j_call: TRBJ2-6; d_call: .; v_call: TRBV7-9; clone_size: .; cdr3_nt: TGTGCCAGCAGACCCTCGTACCGGGACACATCCTCTGGGGCCAACGTCCTGACTTTC; cdr3_aa: CASRPSYRDTSSGANVLTF
j_call: TRBJ1-4; d_call: .; v_call: TRBV6-5; clone_size: .; cdr3_nt: TGTGCCAGCAGTTACTCGAGTAGACAGATTGAAAAACTGTTTTTT; cdr3_aa: CASSYSSRQIEKLFF
j_call: TRBJ1-6; d_call: TRBD1; v_call: TRBV9; clone_size: .; cdr3_nt: TGTGCCAGCAGCGGTGGGACAGACCTCTATAATTCACCCCTCCACTTT; cdr3_aa: CASSGGTDLYNSPLHF
j_call: TRBJ1-5; d_call: .; v_call: TRBV2; clone_size: .; cdr3_nt: TGTGCCACCGCCTCAGGCCTAAACAATCAGCCCCAGCATTTT; cdr3_aa: CATASGLNNQPQHF
j_call: TRBJ1-5; d_call: .; v_call: TRBV15; clone_size: .; cdr3_nt: TGTGCCACCTCGCGGGGCCTGACTCAGCCCCAGCATTTT; cdr3_aa: CATSRGLTQPQHF
j_call: TRBJ2-7; d_call: .; v_call: TRBV9; clone_size: .; cdr3_nt: TGTGCCAGCAGCGTATCAGACAGCTCCTACGAGCAGTACTTC; cdr3_aa: CASSVSDSSYEQYF
j_call: TRBJ2-3; d_call: TRBD2; v_call: TRBV19; clone_size: .; cdr3_nt: TGTGCCACCACTCGCGGGGGACCCACAGATACGCAGTATTTT; cdr3_aa: CATTRGGPTDTQYF
j_call: TRBJ2-3; d_call: TRBD2; v_call: TRBV5-1; clone_size: .; cdr3_nt: TGCGCCAGCAGAGCGGGGGGCGGCACAGATACGCAGTATTTT; cdr3_aa: CASRAGGGTDTQYF
j_call: TRBJ1-5; d_call: .; v_call: TRBV7-9; clone_size: few; cdr3_nt: TGTGCCAGCAGCTTAGCGAAGGGGACTGGCCTAAATCAGCCCCAGCATTTT; cdr3_aa: CASSLAKGTGLNQPQHF
j_call: TRBJ1-2; d_call: .; v_call: TRBV5-4; clone_size: .; cdr3_nt: TGTGCCAGCAGCTTGGCCTCGGGCTACACCTTC; cdr3_aa: CASSLASGYTF
j_call: TRBJ2-2; d_call: .; v_call: TRBV9; clone_size: .; cdr3_nt: TGTGCCAGCAGCGTAGTGTCGGGGAACACCGGGGAGCTGTTTTTT; cdr3_aa: CASSVVSGNTGELFF
j_call: TRBJ2-7; d_call: TRBD2; v_call: TRBV4-2; clone_size: once; cdr3_nt: TGTGCCAGCAGCCAAGATAGCGGGGGGTCCCTCACGGACGAGCAGTACTTC; cdr3_aa: CASSQDSGGSLTDEQYF
j_call: TRBJ2-1; d_call: .; v_call: TRBV7-9; clone_size: once; cdr3_nt: TGTGCCAGCAGCTTAGACAGCAATGAGCAGTTCTTC; cdr3_aa: CASSLDSNEQFF
j_call: TRBJ1-2; d_call: .; v_call: TRBV14; clone_size: .; cdr3_nt: TGTGCCAGCAGCCAGGATTTGTGGCAGGGGTACACCTTC; cdr3_aa: CASSQDLWQGYTF
j_call: TRBJ2-7; d_call: TRBD2; v_call: TRBV7-3; clone_size: .; cdr3_nt: TGTGCCAGCAGTTCCCTAGCGGGGGGCGAGCAGTACTTC; cdr3_aa: CASSSLAGGEQYF
j_call: TRBJ1-2; d_call: TRBD1; v_call: TRBV6-6; clone_size: .; cdr3_nt: TGTGCCTCCCGGGACAGGGGTCCCTATGGCTACACCTTC; cdr3_aa: CASRDRGPYGYTF
j_call: TRBJ2-1; d_call: .; v_call: TRBV9; clone_size: many; cdr3_nt: TGTGCCAGCAGCGGAGGGTTGGGGGGTGATTACAATGAGCAGTTCTTC; cdr3_aa: CASSGGLGGDYNEQFF
j_call: TRBJ2-1; d_call: .; v_call: TRBV9; clone_size: .; cdr3_nt: TGTGCCAGCAGCCCATTTATACGGGGGGCGAGTGATGAGCAGTTCTTC; cdr3_aa: CASSPFIRGASDEQFF